The 13 T cell receptor beta chains presented below share a single source sample, sequenced in a study of identical twins. TCRdb used MiXCR to reprocess the 5' RACE reads, holding one entry per CDR3 protein. In the table there are approximately 670,000 distinct CDR3 sequences, 5.5% to 6.5% of which are singletons. Input material: naive T cells sorted from blood. The receptors derive from a young man in good health.

The chain employs TRBV7-9 and TRBJ2-1; TRBD2 agrees at 16 bases. With 6 bases clipped from V and 10 bases from J, the junction kept 9 bases outside the gene matches. From germline, CDR1 is SEHNR and CDR2 FQNEAQ (reference sequence). The CDR3 is 16 residues long. CDR3 sequence: CASRPGTSGRANEQFF. DNA for the CDR3: TGTGCCAGCAGACCGGGGACTAGCGGGAGGGCAAACGAGCAGTTCTTC.

This clonotype was detected ten times or more. The V call is TRBV14, the J call TRBJ1-6; weak D call: TRBD1 (5 bases). CDR1 is SGHDN, CDR2 FVKESK, per germline. The CDR3 is made up of 13 amino acids. Trimming removed 4 bases at V and 8 bases at J, with 9 bases between. The CDR3 sequence: CASSRLRDSPLHF. CDR3 DNA sequence: TGTGCCAGCAGCCGCCTCAGGGATTCACCCCTCCACTTT.

As to this clonotype: The junction departs from germline at one end; a sequencing error may be responsible. DNA of the CDR3: TGTGCCAGCAATTTATCGCCAGGGGGGAACACTGAAGCTTTCTTT. It is translated as CASNLSPGGNTEAFF. The chain recombines TRBV27 with TRBJ1-1; 7 bases are shared with TRBD1. Germline loops: CDR1 MNHEY, CDR2 SMNVEV (reference sequence). This CDR3 has 15 residues.

In this sample, this clonotype turned up a few times. This chain links TRBV12-3 or TRBV12-4 with TRBJ2-3, with TRBD2 identical over 11 bases. V trimming: 5 bases; J trimming: 2 bases; junction bases outside the gene matches: 6. The CDR3 sequence is 16 residues long. This CDR3 is CASSTGTSGITDTQYF. The CDR3 nucleotides are TGTGCCAGCAGTACGGGGACTAGCGGAATCACAGATACGCAGTATTTT.

This chain links TRBV12-3 or TRBV12-4 with TRBJ2-1; 7 bases are a match to TRBD2. The V segment lost 3 bases and the J segment 10 bases; nucleotides outside the gene matches: 15. The CDR3 covers 16 residues. The CDR3 sequence: CASSLLREGLRGEQFF. CDR3 nucleotide sequence: TGTGCCAGCAGTTTGTTGAGGGAGGGCCTTCGAGGCGAGCAGTTCTTC.

Ten or more counts support this clonotype. V usage is TRBV4-1 and J usage is TRBJ2-1, with D possibly being TRBD1 (6 bases). V lost 2 bases, J lost 7 bases, and 9 bases lay in between. This CDR3 has 13 residues. Germline lookup yields CDR1 MGHRA and CDR2 YSYEKL. DNA of the CDR3: TGCGCCAGCAGCCAACAGGGGTGGAATGAGCAGTTCTTC. This encodes CASSQQGWNEQFF.

The sample holds many counts of this clonotype. V usage is TRBV12-3 or TRBV12-4 and J usage is TRBJ1-1, with D perhaps matching TRBD1 (5 bases). This CDR3 has 16 amino acids. The V and J ends lost 2 bases and 1 base respectively, with 14 bases between them. CDR3 sequence reads: CASSLWRWDPNTEAFF. CDR3 bases: TGTGCCAGCAGTTTATGGCGTTGGGACCCGAACACTGAAGCTTTCTTT.

This clonotype was counted at least ten times. This chain connects TRBV20-1 to TRBJ2-3; the D gene could be TRBD1 or TRBD2 (5 bases each). The CDR3 has 13 residues. Trimming left V 6 bases short and J 1 base short, with 11 bases between. The germline gives CDR1 DFQATT, CDR2 SNEGSKA (reference sequence). DNA of the CDR3: TGCAGTGCCGTGGGGCGGGGCACAGATACGCAGTATTTT. It encodes CSAVGRGTDTQYF.

This clonotype has a handful of counts. The chain has TRBV28 and TRBJ1-5; D is possibly TRBD1 (5 bases). CDR1 is MDHEN and CDR2 is SYDVKM in the germline V gene. The CDR3 loop spans 16 amino acids. V lost 5 bases and J 2 bases, leaving 16 bases between the germline ends. The CDR3 DNA reads TGTGCCAGCAGTCTCCACGTTGGGACGGGCAATCAGCCCCAGCATTTT. This translates into CASSLHVGTGNQPQHF.

V usage is TRBV5-1 and J usage is TRBJ2-1, with TRBD2 identical over 9 bases. This CDR3 has 15 amino acids. CDR1 and CDR2 from the germline V gene are SGHRS and YFSETQ. V was clipped by 4 bases and J by 7 bases; unmatched bases: 9. CDR3 DNA: TGCGCCAGCAGCGGGAGGGCTAGCGGGGAGAATGAGCAGTTCTTC. Protein: CASSGRASGENEQFF. Combining the CDR3 with reference TRBV5-1 and TRBJ2-1 gives the whole variable domain KAGVTQTPRYLIKTRGQQVTLSCSPISGHRSVSWYQQTPGQGLQFLFEYFSETQRNKGNFPGRFSGRQFSNSRSEMNVSTLELGDSALYLCASSGRASGENEQFFGPGTRLTVL.

This clonotype has just a few counts. V is TRBV30 and J is TRBJ2-1; no clear D. Germline lookup yields CDR1 GTSNPN and CDR2 SVGIG (reference sequence). Trimming took 2 bases from V and 8 from J, leaving 7 bases between them. This CDR3 contains 11 residues. CDR3 protein: CAWSPTHEQFF. For the CDR3, the DNA is TGTGCCTGGAGTCCGACCCATGAGCAGTTCTTC.

This clonotype appeared many times. V is TRBV7-2 and J is TRBJ2-2; the match to TRBD2 covers 7 bases. The CDR3 sequence is 17 residues long. Losses at the gene ends were 5 bases for V and 4 bases for J; bases not matched to a gene: 13. Germline V lookup: CDR1 SGHTA, CDR2 FQGNSA. CDR3 loop: CASSPPGLITFTGELFF. The CDR3 DNA is TGTGCCAGCAGCCCACCGGGACTAATCACTTTCACCGGGGAGCTGTTTTTT.

The rearrangement uses TRBV5-6 and TRBJ2-7; TRBD1 is a possible D gene (6 bases). Per germline, CDR1 SGHDT and CDR2 YYEEEE. V was cut by 1 base and J by 4 bases, with 15 bases left in between. The length of the CDR3 is 15 residues. The DNA of the CDR3 is TGTGCCAGCAGCTTGTCAGGGGTTCCCCTATACGAGCAGTACTTC. Translation gives CASSLSGVPLYEQYF. The full variable domain, completed using reference TRBV5-6 and TRBJ2-7, is DAGVTQSPTHLIKTRGQQVTLRCSPKSGHDTVSWYQQALGQGPQFIFQYYEEEERQRGNFPDRFSGHQFPNYSSELNVNALLLGDSALYLCASSLSGVPLYEQYFGPGTRLTVT.